This T cell receptor (beta chain) was obtained from a study of blood T cell repertoires in COVID-19. Study at large: Collection of acute and convalescent COVID-19 samples took place in the United States, Italy and Spain.

This CDR3 contains 13 residues. Between the trimmed V and J ends, which lost 6 bases and 7 bases, there was a span of 13 bases. Individuals aged roughly 18 to 90 years were recruited from approximately 22 US areas. Resolution of symptoms, clearance, or two negative PCRs was present in recovered Cohort 3 donors. Some clones are missing from TCRdb's copy, which holds only in-frame ones; the method was immunoSEQ multiplex PCR. In the table there are 180,000 or so clones, around 85% of which are singletons. The TCR comes from a middle-aged man who had recovered from COVID-19. J is TRBJ1-5 and V is TRBV12-3 or TRBV12-4; D is possibly TRBD1 (5 bases). Sequencing was performed on PBMCs or T cells enriched from blood (not recorded which). This CDR3 reads CASSNGQVQPQHF. The CDR3, as DNA: TGTGCCAGCAGCAATGGACAAGTCCAGCCCCAGCATTTT.